This T cell receptor beta chain comes out of a study of shared clonotypes between healthy human individuals. Study-wide points: The low donor count limited represented genetic and exposure-history diversity.

Comments on this clone: No antigen is known for it.

Here immunoSEQ multiplex PCR was the method, and the copy in TCRdb shows in-frame clones only, minus some. The sample shows about 92,000 clones, almost 70% of them seen only once. V was shortened by 3 bases and J by 3 bases, with 15 bases between the two germline ends. The germline V gene encodes CDR1 ENHRY and CDR2 SYGVKD. The CDR3 is 16 residues long. The receptor was isolated from a man aged 25-45 years in good health. This chain links TRBV10-3 with TRBJ1-5; weak D call: TRBD1 (5 bases). Sequencing was done on a sample of memory CD8+ T cells sorted from blood. Noted subset: CD45RO+ cells pooled with CCR7-negative TemRA cells. CDR3 nucleotide sequence: TGTGCCATCAGTGAAGGAGGACGAGGGGTCAATCAGCCCCAGCATTTT. The encoded protein is CAISEGGRGVNQPQHF.